These 25 T cell receptor beta chains came from one sample sequenced in a study of blood T cell repertoires in COVID-19. Produced via immunoSEQ multiplex PCR; TCRdb's table is partial and in-frame only. The sample contains some 700,000 clones, 90% of which appear only once. The sequenced sample consisted of peripheral blood. Every receptor here comes from a woman aged 18-30 years with acute or convalescent COVID-19.

This chain uses TRBV3-1 (or the pseudogene TRBV3-2) with TRBJ2-1, with a weak D call TRBD1 (6 bases). The CDR3 covers 15 residues. Trimming stripped 0 bases from V and 7 bases from J, with 13 bases between. Germline CDR1 reads LGHDT; CDR2 reads YNNKEL (reference sequence). The CDR3 loop is CASSQDRTGRNEQFF. The DNA of the CDR3 is TGTGCCAGCAGCCAAGATAGAACAGGGAGAAATGAGCAGTTCTTC.

The genes are TRBV6-4 and TRBJ2-3; D might be TRBD2 (7 bases). V shed 4 bases and J shed 2 bases, with 10 bases lying between them. The CDR3 covers 14 residues. Per germline, CDR1 MRHNA and CDR2 SNTAGT. DNA for the CDR3: TGTGCCAGCAGTGCGGGGGGCGCCACAGATACGCAGTATTTT. Translation gives CASSAGGATDTQYF.

The chain joins TRBV15 to TRBJ2-7, with 7 bases aligning to TRBD1. Germline loops: CDR1 LNHNV, CDR2 YYDKDF (reference sequence). This CDR3 region has 17 residues. Unmatched junction bases numbered 23, after V lost 11 bases and J lost 4 bases. For the CDR3, the DNA is TGTGCCGCCGTACGCCGGATACAGGGGCCACCCGGATACGAGCAGTACTTC. Its translation is CAAVRRIQGPPGYEQYF.

In its sample, this clone was seen once. The chain recombines TRBV30 with TRBJ1-2; D remains ambiguous. Germline values: CDR1 GTSNPN, CDR2 SVGIG (reference sequence). V dropped 2 bases and J dropped 8 bases, with 15 bases sitting between them. This CDR3 region has 13 residues. CDR3 nucleotide sequence: TGTGCCTGGAGTCCCGGAGAACGGCGAGGCTACACCTTC. Translating it yields CAWSPGERRGYTF.

Concerning this clone itself: This CDR3 is also generated by other DNA sequences in the sample. The chain carries TRBV5-1 and TRBJ1-3; the D gene is possibly TRBD1 (6 bases). V lost 3 bases and J lost 0, with 7 bases in between. The CDR3 length is 14 residues. Germline V gives CDR1 SGHRS, CDR2 YFSETQ. The CDR3 loop is CASSSTGSGNTIYF. The CDR3 DNA reads TGCGCCAGCAGCTCGACAGGCTCTGGAAACACCATATATTTT.

This rearrangement joins TRBV12-5 to TRBJ2-7, with TRBD1 identical over 7 bases. CDR3 length equals 17 residues. Unmatched junction bases numbered 12, after V lost 2 bases and J lost 2 bases. Looked up from germline, CDR1 is LGHNT and CDR2 is FRNRAP. The CDR3 spells CASGLTVGGQGAYEQYF. The CDR3 region has the DNA TGTGCTAGTGGTTTGACGGTCGGCGGGCAGGGGGCCTACGAGCAGTACTTC.

The CDR3 is CASSIGGGSGQPQHF. The CDR3 DNA follows: TGTGCCAGTAGTATAGGTGGGGGCAGCGGTCAGCCCCAGCATTTT. This rearrangement joins TRBV19 to TRBJ1-5; perhaps TRBD1 as D (6 bases). CDR1 LNHDA and CDR2 SQIVND come from the germline V gene (reference sequence). This CDR3 has 15 amino acids. With 1 base removed from V and 6 bases from J, the gap between germline ends came to 13 bases.

The rearrangement uses TRBV28 and TRBJ1-4; no reliable D call. The V end lost 5 bases, the J end lost 12 bases, and 19 bases lay between the germline ends. The CDR3 is 14 residues long. Germline V gene data show CDR1 as MDHEN and CDR2 as SYDVKM. CDR3 loop: CASSPSGFPQELFF. The CDR3, as DNA: TGTGCCAGCAGTCCGAGCGGGTTTCCCCAGGAACTGTTTTTT.

The CDR3 loop is CSVEGEGGGYNEQFF. The CDR3 DNA reads as TGCAGCGTTGAAGGGGAAGGCGGGGGGTACAATGAGCAGTTCTTC. This chain links TRBV29-1 with TRBJ2-1, with TRBD2 matching 8 bases. The germline V gene encodes CDR1 SQVTM and CDR2 ANQGSEA. The CDR3 is 15 residues long. With 1 base clipped from V and 4 bases from J, the junction kept 6 bases outside the gene matches.

The chain uses TRBV29-1 and TRBJ2-1; TRBD1 aligns across 9 bases. This CDR3 is built from 14 residues. J gave up 5 bases and V 4 bases, and 6 bases lay outside the gene matches. Germline V gene data show CDR1 as SQVTM and CDR2 as ANQGSEA. CDR3 nucleotides: TGCAGCGTTGCCCCGGGACAGGGCGACAATGAGCAGTTCTTC. Amino acid sequence: CSVAPGQGDNEQFF.

J is TRBJ1-1 and V is TRBV7-6, with D possibly being TRBD1 (6 bases). V gave up 4 bases and J gave up 4 bases, with 16 bases separating them. The CDR3 contains 15 residues. CDR1 is SGHVS and CDR2 is FNYEAQ in the germline V gene. CDR3: CASSYFSGAVTEAFF. In DNA form, the CDR3 reads TGTGCCAGCAGCTATTTTTCAGGGGCAGTCACTGAAGCTTTCTTT.

The rearrangement links TRBV13 to TRBJ2-7; D possibly corresponds to TRBD2 (5 bases). Trimming shortened V by 8 bases and J by 0 bases, and 8 bases separated the two germline ends. CDR3 length: 12 amino acids. The germline gives CDR1 PRHDT, CDR2 FYEKMQ (reference sequence). CDR3 coding DNA: TGTGCCAGCCGGGGAGTCTCCTACGAGCAGTACTTC. Protein: CASRGVSYEQYF.

J is TRBJ1-2 and V is TRBV20-1; D is possibly TRBD1 (6 bases). Germline loops: CDR1 DFQATT, CDR2 SNEGSKA (reference sequence). The CDR3 spans 11 residues. The ends were cut back, 3 bases at V and 14 bases at J, with 16 bases in the middle. CDR3 DNA sequence: TGCAGTGCTAGCAGTTCCCACAGGGTAACCTTC. It encodes CSASSSHRVTF.

This chain connects TRBV4-1 to TRBJ1-4; D ambiguous. This CDR3 comprises 14 residues. In germline, CDR1 is MGHRA, CDR2 YSYEKL. Trimming stripped 2 bases from V and 8 bases from J, with 12 bases between. The DNA for the CDR3 is TGCGCCAGCAGCCAACCCCACAGAGGGGAAAAACTGTTTTTT. Its translation is CASSQPHRGEKLFF.

V usage is TRBV5-1 and J usage is TRBJ2-1, with D maybe TRBD2 (6 bases). Germline loops: CDR1 SGHRS, CDR2 YFSETQ. The CDR3 runs 15 residues. V shed 0 bases and J shed 9 bases, with 16 bases lying between them. DNA of the CDR3: TGCGCCAGCAGCTTGGTTGGGGGAAGAGCGGGTGAGCAGTTCTTC. This translates into CASSLVGGRAGEQFF.

The chain is built from TRBV19 and TRBJ1-5, with D unresolved. V lost 1 base and J 4 bases, leaving 2 bases between the germline ends. There are 12 residues in the CDR3. Germline V CDR1 and CDR2: LNHDA, SQIVND (reference sequence). The CDR3 DNA reads as TGTGCCAGTAGTATAGCAAATCAGCCCCAGCATTTT. It specifies CASSIANQPQHF.

This clone was seen a single time. The chain uses TRBV27 and TRBJ2-1, with 14 bases matching TRBD2. The germline V gene encodes CDR1 MNHEY and CDR2 SMNVEV (reference sequence). V lost 3 bases to trimming and J lost 7 bases; unmatched junction nucleotides: 5. The CDR3 spans 16 residues. This CDR3 reads CASSFVTSGGANEQFF. As DNA, the CDR3 is TGTGCCAGCAGTTTTGTGACTAGCGGGGGGGCAAATGAGCAGTTCTTC.

The rearrangement uses TRBV5-6 and TRBJ1-2; maybe TRBD1 (6 bases). The CDR3 is 12 residues long. The germline gives CDR1 SGHDT, CDR2 YYEEEE. The V and J ends lost 0 bases and 14 bases respectively, with 14 bases between them. This CDR3 reads CASSLAERGNTF. DNA of the CDR3: TGTGCCAGCAGCTTGGCCGAAAGGGGGAATACCTTC.

This chain's CDR3 is CASSEHFLQGNQPQHF. As DNA, the CDR3 is TGTGCCAGCAGTGAACATTTTTTACAGGGGAATCAGCCCCAGCATTTT. The chain links TRBV6-1 to TRBJ1-5; 7 positions agree with TRBD1. The germline V gene encodes CDR1 MNHNS and CDR2 SASEGT. V lost 2 bases, J lost 4 bases, and 8 bases stayed unmatched. The CDR3 consists of 16 residues.

This chain uses TRBV7-9 with TRBJ2-3; D call uncertain. The CDR3 consists of 14 residues. Trimming shortened V by 1 base and J by 1 base, and 6 bases separated the two germline ends. Per the germline V gene, CDR1 is SEHNR and CDR2 is FQNEAQ (reference sequence). The CDR3 loop is CASSLETRTDTQYF. The CDR3 DNA follows: TGTGCCAGCAGCTTAGAGACTCGCACAGATACGCAGTATTTT. Filled out from reference TRBV7-9 and TRBJ2-3, the complete variable domain reads DTGVSQNPRHKITKRGQNVTFRCDPISEHNRLYWYRQTLGQGPEFLTYFQNEAQLEKSRLLSDRFSAERPKGSFSTLEIQRTEQGDSAMYLCASSLETRTDTQYFGPGTRLTVL.

This clone was seen a handful of times. The chain is built from TRBV7-9 and TRBJ1-4; D remains ambiguous. V was pared by 3 bases and J by 4 bases, with 9 bases between. The CDR3 extends over 14 amino acids. Germline V gene lookup returns CDR1 SEHNR and CDR2 FQNEAQ (reference sequence). CDR3 residues: CASSFSADNEKLFF. The CDR3 DNA follows: TGTGCCAGCAGCTTCAGTGCGGATAATGAAAAACTGTTTTTT.

The chain links TRBV9 to TRBJ1-2; D gene unclear. V was cut by 0 bases and J by 4 bases, with 7 bases left in between. The CDR3 has 13 residues. From germline, CDR1 is SGDLS and CDR2 YYNGEE. CDR3 DNA: TGTGCCAGCAGCGTAGGAGCCTCCTATGGCTACACCTTC. Protein sequence: CASSVGASYGYTF.

This chain links TRBV4-1 with TRBJ1-1; TRBD1 might be the D (5 bases). This CDR3 is 16 amino acids long. Trimming took off 3 bases at V and 1 base at J, with 15 bases between the two ends. Germline V lookup: CDR1 MGHRA, CDR2 YSYEKL. The CDR3, as DNA: TGCGCCAGCAGCCATTACAACCTCGGGGGGAACACTGAAGCTTTCTTT. Residues: CASSHYNLGGNTEAFF.

This chain joins TRBV19 and TRBJ2-2; D is ambiguous. The V end lost 8 bases, the J end lost 4 bases, and 8 bases lay between the germline ends. Looked up from germline, CDR1 is LNHDA and CDR2 is SQIVND (reference sequence). This CDR3 region has 12 residues. The CDR3 loop is CASQVITGELFF. For the CDR3, the DNA is TGTGCCAGTCAGGTGATCACCGGGGAGCTGTTTTTT.

As to this clone: Within the sample, other DNA sequences also encode this same CDR3. The chain carries TRBV12-3 or TRBV12-4 and TRBJ2-2; D unresolved. The V and J ends lost 4 bases and 2 bases respectively, with 5 bases between them. The CDR3 contains 13 residues. CDR3 bases: TGTGCCAGCAGTTCTCCTAACACCGGGGAGCTGTTTTTT. This translates into CASSSPNTGELFF.